Listed below are T cell receptor beta chains from one sample, sequenced in a study of blood T cells in healthy people across ages. TCRdb reanalysed the 5' RACE reads using MiXCR and keeps one entry per CDR3 protein. This table has 710,000 or so distinct CDR3 sequences, about 32% appearing once. Sequencing was done on a sample of blood. These receptor sequences come from an elderly woman in good health. Both conserved end residues are part of each CDR3. The order of the fields is clone size, V gene, J gene, D gene, CDR3 protein, CDR3 DNA. The D gene is left open where the match is weak. A row's size may be missing; if present it is once, few, many or a size class.

clone size: many; V gene: TRBV4-2; J gene: TRBJ1-1; D gene: .; CDR3 protein: CASSQATGNTEAFF; CDR3 DNA: TGTGCCAGCAGCCAAGCCACAGGGAATACTGAAGCTTTCTTT
clone size: many; V gene: TRBV30; J gene: TRBJ1-2; D gene: .; CDR3 protein: CAWSDYHSNYGYTF; CDR3 DNA: TGTGCCTGGAGTGACTACCACTCGAACTATGGCTACACCTTC
clone size: many; V gene: TRBV15; J gene: TRBJ1-4; D gene: .; CDR3 protein: CATSPTTPGGEKLFF; CDR3 DNA: TGTGCCACCAGCCCGACCACGCCTGGAGGGGAAAAACTGTTTTTT
clone size: few; V gene: TRBV6-5; J gene: TRBJ1-1; D gene: TRBD1; CDR3 protein: CASSYDQGARGSFF; CDR3 DNA: TGTGCCAGCAGTTACGACCAGGGGGCGCGAGGGTCTTTCTTT
clone size: .; V gene: TRBV19; J gene: TRBJ2-5; D gene: .; CDR3 protein: CASSPGLFQETQYF; CDR3 DNA: TGTGCCAGTAGTCCAGGACTTTTTCAAGAGACCCAGTACTTC
clone size: many; V gene: TRBV2; J gene: TRBJ2-7; D gene: TRBD1; CDR3 protein: CASGWTGEYEQYF; CDR3 DNA: TGTGCCAGCGGATGGACAGGGGAGTACGAGCAGTACTTC
clone size: many; V gene: TRBV29-1; J gene: TRBJ2-3; D gene: TRBD1; CDR3 protein: CSVLDRGLTDTQYF; CDR3 DNA: TGCAGCGTTCTGGACAGGGGTCTCACAGATACGCAGTATTTT
clone size: few; V gene: TRBV4-2; J gene: TRBJ1-2; D gene: TRBD1; CDR3 protein: CASSQGGQEDYGYTF; CDR3 DNA: TGTGCCAGCAGCCAAGGCGGACAGGAGGACTATGGCTACACCTTC
clone size: many; V gene: TRBV7-3; J gene: TRBJ2-5; D gene: .; CDR3 protein: CASSLSWGPQETQYF; CDR3 DNA: TGTGCCAGCAGCTTAAGCTGGGGGCCTCAGGAGACCCAGTACTTC
clone size: many; V gene: TRBV7-2; J gene: TRBJ2-1; D gene: .; CDR3 protein: CASSTNPSITEQFF; CDR3 DNA: TGTGCCAGCAGCACAAACCCTAGTATCACTGAGCAGTTCTTC
clone size: .; V gene: TRBV6-2/TRBV6-3; J gene: TRBJ2-2; D gene: TRBD1; CDR3 protein: CAITDRLTTGERFF; CDR3 DNA: TGTGCCATCACGGACAGGTTAACGACCGGGGAGCGGTTTTTT
clone size: .; V gene: TRBV12-3/TRBV12-4; J gene: TRBJ2-3; D gene: TRBD2; CDR3 protein: CASSFGGVSPDMEYF; CDR3 DNA: TGTGCCAGCAGTTTCGGGGGGGTGAGCCCAGATATGGAGTATTTT
clone size: few; V gene: TRBV7-2; J gene: TRBJ1-6; D gene: .; CDR3 protein: CASSLSRVGNSPLHF; CDR3 DNA: TGTGCCAGCAGCTTAAGCAGGGTTGGGAATTCACCCCTCCACTTT
clone size: many; V gene: TRBV5-1; J gene: TRBJ2-1; D gene: .; CDR3 protein: CASSLVAAGYEQFF; CDR3 DNA: TGCGCCAGCAGCTTGGTGGCGGCGGGGTATGAGCAGTTCTTC
clone size: many; V gene: TRBV20-1; J gene: TRBJ2-3; D gene: TRBD2; CDR3 protein: CSAREARPAGASGTDTQYF; CDR3 DNA: TGCAGTGCTAGAGAAGCCCGGCCAGCGGGGGCCTCGGGTACAGATACGCAGTATTTT
clone size: few; V gene: TRBV2; J gene: TRBJ1-5; D gene: .; CDR3 protein: CASSGQGRSNQPQHF; CDR3 DNA: TGTGCCAGCAGTGGTCAGGGGCGCAGCAATCAGCCCCAGCATTTT
clone size: many; V gene: TRBV10-3; J gene: TRBJ1-5; D gene: .; CDR3 protein: CAISPGTGGDNQPQHF; CDR3 DNA: TGTGCCATCAGCCCCGGGACCGGGGGGGACAATCAGCCCCAGCATTTT
clone size: many; V gene: TRBV15; J gene: TRBJ2-1; D gene: TRBD2; CDR3 protein: CATSRGLAGTNEQFF; CDR3 DNA: TGTGCCACCAGCCGGGGACTAGCGGGGACTAATGAGCAGTTCTTC
clone size: many; V gene: TRBV20-1; J gene: TRBJ1-5; D gene: .; CDR3 protein: CSARARNSNQPQHF; CDR3 DNA: TGCAGTGCTAGAGCCAGGAATAGCAATCAGCCCCAGCATTTT
clone size: .; V gene: TRBV28; J gene: TRBJ2-2; D gene: TRBD2; CDR3 protein: CASSLYPPSGGRNTGELFF; CDR3 DNA: TGTGCCAGCAGTTTATATCCCCCTAGCGGGGGGCGGAACACCGGGGAGCTGTTTTTT
clone size: many; V gene: TRBV6-6; J gene: TRBJ2-7; D gene: TRBD2; CDR3 protein: CASSSLAGDTYEQYF; CDR3 DNA: TGTGCCAGCAGTTCCTTAGCGGGGGATACCTACGAGCAGTACTTC
clone size: many; V gene: TRBV2; J gene: TRBJ1-2; D gene: TRBD1; CDR3 protein: CASAGGDYGYTF; CDR3 DNA: TGTGCCAGCGCAGGGGGGGACTATGGCTACACCTTC
clone size: many; V gene: TRBV12-3/TRBV12-4; J gene: TRBJ2-1; D gene: TRBD2; CDR3 protein: CASSLIAGAVNEQFF; CDR3 DNA: TGTGCCAGCAGTCTTATAGCGGGGGCGGTGAATGAGCAGTTCTTC
clone size: .; V gene: TRBV4-2; J gene: TRBJ1-2; D gene: .; CDR3 protein: CASSQDYAANYGYTF; CDR3 DNA: TGTGCCAGCAGCCAAGATTATGCCGCTAACTATGGCTACACCTTC
clone size: .; V gene: TRBV28; J gene: TRBJ2-7; D gene: .; CDR3 protein: CVSSLTTYEQYF; CDR3 DNA: TGTGTCAGCAGTTTAACCACCTACGAGCAGTACTTC
clone size: .; V gene: TRBV12-3/TRBV12-4; J gene: TRBJ2-1; D gene: .; CDR3 protein: CASSLEALANGGEQFF; CDR3 DNA: TGTGCCAGCAGCCTGGAGGCGCTAGCCAACGGAGGTGAGCAGTTCTTC
clone size: few; V gene: TRBV20-1; J gene: TRBJ1-1; D gene: .; CDR3 protein: CSVEASGNTEAFF; CDR3 DNA: TGCAGTGTTGAGGCGAGTGGGAACACTGAAGCTTTCTTT
clone size: many; V gene: TRBV6-5; J gene: TRBJ2-1; D gene: .; CDR3 protein: CASSFGPSNYNEQFF; CDR3 DNA: TGTGCCAGCAGTTTTGGACCGTCAAATTACAATGAGCAGTTCTTC
clone size: .; V gene: TRBV18; J gene: TRBJ2-3; D gene: .; CDR3 protein: CASSPIAGITDTQYF; CDR3 DNA: TGTGCCAGCTCACCGATAGCCGGGATCACAGATACGCAGTATTTT
clone size: few; V gene: TRBV4-2; J gene: TRBJ1-1; D gene: .; CDR3 protein: CASSQDLGGGMNTEAFF; CDR3 DNA: TGTGCCAGCAGCCAAGATCTCGGGGGAGGGATGAACACTGAAGCTTTCTTT
clone size: .; V gene: TRBV4-3; J gene: TRBJ2-7; D gene: TRBD2; CDR3 protein: CASSQDGGGGPKNIRYF; CDR3 DNA: TGCGCCAGCAGCCAAGATGGCGGGGGGGGCCCCAAAAACATTCGGTACTTC
clone size: many; V gene: TRBV20-1; J gene: TRBJ2-3; D gene: .; CDR3 protein: CSAQGGGGTQYF; CDR3 DNA: TGCAGTGCTCAAGGAGGCGGTGGTACGCAGTATTTT
clone size: .; V gene: TRBV28; J gene: TRBJ1-5; D gene: .; CDR3 protein: CASSPLDSSNQPQHF; CDR3 DNA: TGTGCCAGCAGTCCGCTGGACAGCTCCAATCAGCCCCAGCATTTT
clone size: many; V gene: TRBV18; J gene: TRBJ1-2; D gene: .; CDR3 protein: CASSSIEQGAYGYTF; CDR3 DNA: TGTGCCAGCTCGTCAATCGAACAGGGAGCCTATGGCTACACCTTC
clone size: .; V gene: TRBV10-3; J gene: TRBJ2-1; D gene: TRBD1; CDR3 protein: CATSPGQGNEQFF; CDR3 DNA: TGTGCCACAAGTCCGGGACAGGGGAATGAGCAGTTCTTC
clone size: many; V gene: TRBV6-2/TRBV6-3; J gene: TRBJ1-2; D gene: .; CDR3 protein: CASSLRYENYGYTF; CDR3 DNA: TGTGCCAGCAGTTTACGGTATGAGAACTATGGCTACACCTTC
clone size: few; V gene: TRBV6-2/TRBV6-3; J gene: TRBJ1-4; D gene: .; CDR3 protein: CASSFPTAATNEKLFF; CDR3 DNA: TGTGCCAGCAGTTTCCCGACCGCGGCAACTAATGAAAAACTGTTTTTT
clone size: once; V gene: TRBV11-2; J gene: TRBJ2-1; D gene: TRBD2; CDR3 protein: CASSARLGLADNEQFF; CDR3 DNA: TGTGCCAGCAGCGCTCGCCTCGGACTAGCGGACAATGAGCAGTTCTTC
clone size: many; V gene: TRBV29-1; J gene: TRBJ2-1; D gene: TRBD1; CDR3 protein: CSVWDREKQFF; CDR3 DNA: TGCAGCGTGTGGGACAGGGAGAAGCAGTTCTTC
clone size: many; V gene: TRBV7-6; J gene: TRBJ2-3; D gene: .; CDR3 protein: CASSPRGGIQPSTDTQYF; CDR3 DNA: TGTGCCAGCAGCCCTAGGGGGGGCATCCAGCCAAGCACAGATACGCAGTATTTT
clone size: .; V gene: TRBV7-2; J gene: TRBJ2-1; D gene: .; CDR3 protein: CASSLSSSDYNEQFF; CDR3 DNA: TGTGCCAGCAGCTTGTCGTCCAGCGACTACAATGAGCAGTTCTTC
clone size: many; V gene: TRBV3-1; J gene: TRBJ2-1; D gene: .; CDR3 protein: CASSQGRAAGEQFF; CDR3 DNA: TGTGCCAGCAGCCAAGGAAGGGCCGCGGGAGAGCAGTTCTTC
clone size: .; V gene: TRBV7-2; J gene: TRBJ2-1; D gene: TRBD2; CDR3 protein: CASSLESSGGGEQFF; CDR3 DNA: TGTGCCAGCAGCTTAGAGAGCAGTGGGGGGGGTGAGCAGTTCTTC
clone size: .; V gene: TRBV10-3; J gene: TRBJ1-2; D gene: .; CDR3 protein: CAISEEVEGYGYTF; CDR3 DNA: TGTGCCATCAGTGAAGAGGTGGAGGGCTATGGCTACACCTTC
clone size: .; V gene: TRBV6-1; J gene: TRBJ2-7; D gene: .; CDR3 protein: CASSEQANYEQYF; CDR3 DNA: TGTGCCAGCAGTGAACAGGCAAACTACGAGCAGTACTTC
clone size: .; V gene: TRBV25-1; J gene: TRBJ2-1; D gene: TRBD2; CDR3 protein: CASSEASGRATEQFF; CDR3 DNA: TGTGCCAGCAGTGAGGCTAGCGGGAGGGCCACTGAGCAGTTCTTC
clone size: many; V gene: TRBV7-8; J gene: TRBJ1-4; D gene: .; CDR3 protein: CASSLATQSGEKLFF; CDR3 DNA: TGTGCCAGCAGCTTAGCGACCCAGTCCGGTGAAAAACTGTTTTTT
clone size: many; V gene: TRBV7-9; J gene: TRBJ2-1; D gene: .; CDR3 protein: CASSGRRGSSYNEQFF; CDR3 DNA: TGTGCCAGCAGCGGGAGAAGGGGGAGCTCCTACAATGAGCAGTTCTTC
clone size: few; V gene: TRBV6-6; J gene: TRBJ2-1; D gene: .; CDR3 protein: CASSARGHNEQFF; CDR3 DNA: TGTGCCAGCAGTGCCCGGGGGCACAATGAGCAGTTCTTC
clone size: many; V gene: TRBV6-5; J gene: TRBJ2-1; D gene: TRBD2; CDR3 protein: CASRKSGGPSNEQFF; CDR3 DNA: TGTGCCAGCAGAAAATCGGGGGGGCCCTCCAATGAGCAGTTCTTC